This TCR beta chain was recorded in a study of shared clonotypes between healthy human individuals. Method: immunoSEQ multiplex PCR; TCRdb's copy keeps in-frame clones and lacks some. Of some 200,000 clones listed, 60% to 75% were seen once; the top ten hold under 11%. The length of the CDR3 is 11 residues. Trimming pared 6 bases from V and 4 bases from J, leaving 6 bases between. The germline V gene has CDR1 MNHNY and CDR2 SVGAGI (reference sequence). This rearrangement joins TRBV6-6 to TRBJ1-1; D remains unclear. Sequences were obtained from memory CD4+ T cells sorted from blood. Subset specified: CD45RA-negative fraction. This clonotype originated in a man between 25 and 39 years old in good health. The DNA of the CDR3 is TGTGCCAGCAGCAGTTTCACTGAAGCTTTCTTT. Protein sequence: CASSSFTEAFF.